This entry lists 25 T cell receptor beta chains sequenced from one sample in a study of blood T cell repertoires in COVID-19. The assay was immunoSEQ multiplex PCR, and TCRdb's table has in-frame clones only and misses some. The sample has 350,000 or so clones; about 86% are singletons. The sample was peripheral blood. The receptors come from a man aged 30-40 years with active or convalescent COVID-19.

This chain connects TRBV4-1 to TRBJ2-2; 8 bases agree with TRBD1. The CDR3 spans 16 residues. Germline CDR1 MGHRA, CDR2 YSYEKL. Trimming took 4 bases from V and 0 from J; bases not matched to a gene: 4. CDR3 in DNA: TGCGCCAGCAGCCTTGGGACAGGCCCGAACACCGGGGAGCTGTTTTTT. Translation gives CASSLGTGPNTGELFF.

The chain couples TRBV30 to TRBJ2-5, with 7 bases fitting TRBD1. Looked up from germline, CDR1 is GTSNPN and CDR2 is SVGIG (reference sequence). The junction had 8 bases not matched to a gene; V was cut back by 0 bases and J by 1 base. This CDR3 is built from 16 residues. The CDR3 here is CAWSVQGRGFQETQYF. The CDR3 DNA reads TGTGCCTGGAGTGTACAAGGCAGGGGGTTCCAAGAGACCCAGTACTTC.

This clone has just a few counts. The chain has TRBV6-5 and TRBJ2-7; weak D call: TRBD2 (6 bases). The germline V gene has CDR1 MNHEY and CDR2 SVGAGI. The CDR3 is 12 residues long. The V end lost 8 bases, the J end lost 7 bases, and 15 bases lay between the germline ends. CDR3: CASGAGREEQYF. The DNA of the CDR3 is TGTGCCAGCGGGGCCGGGAGAGAAGAGCAGTACTTC.

This clone was found once. The chain couples TRBV4-3 to TRBJ2-1; D remains unclear. Deletions cut 1 base from V and 7 bases from J, with 5 bases between. The CDR3 runs to 12 residues. Germline CDR1 is LGHNA and CDR2 is YSLEER. The CDR3 nucleotides read TGCGCCAGCAGCCAAGGAGATAATGAGCAGTTCTTC. Its protein is CASSQGDNEQFF.

The chain employs TRBV30 and TRBJ2-7; no firm D call. This CDR3 is 13 amino acids long. Trimming took 0 bases from V and 3 from J, leaving 9 bases between them. Per the germline V gene, CDR1 is GTSNPN and CDR2 is SVGIG (reference sequence). DNA of the CDR3: TGTGCCTGGAGTGTGTGGCACAACTACGAGCAGTACTTC. Protein product: CAWSVWHNYEQYF.

V gene TRBV19 combines with J gene TRBJ1-2; D is perhaps TRBD1 (5 bases). The CDR3 runs to 14 residues. V lost 5 bases and J lost 2, with 12 bases in between. Looked up from germline, CDR1 is LNHDA and CDR2 is SQIVND (reference sequence). In nucleotides, the CDR3 is TGTGCCAGTAGTTGGCAGGGACTGAACTATGGCTACACCTTC. Translating it yields CASSWQGLNYGYTF.

J is TRBJ2-3 and V is TRBV5-1; 10 positions agree with TRBD2. CDR1 is SGHRS and CDR2 is YFSETQ in the germline V gene. With V trimmed by 0 bases and J by 6 bases, 7 bases remained unmatched. The CDR3 runs 16 residues. The CDR3 sequence: CASSLGSLAGVDTQYF. For the CDR3, the DNA is TGCGCCAGCAGCTTGGGGTCCCTAGCGGGAGTTGATACGCAGTATTTT.

The chain links TRBV4-3 to TRBJ1-3, with D hard to call. Trimming cost V 4 bases and J 0 bases, with 4 bases left between them. CDR1 is LGHNA, CDR2 YSLEER, per germline. The CDR3 is 13 amino acids. The CDR3 here is CASSLNSGNTIYF. The CDR3, as DNA: TGCGCCAGCAGCCTTAACTCTGGAAACACCATATATTTT.

The J gene is TRBJ2-3, the V gene TRBV7-3, with D unclear. The germline V gene encodes CDR1 SGHTA and CDR2 FQGTGA. The CDR3 has 14 residues. V lost 0 bases to trimming and J lost 2 bases, with 6 bases between them. CDR3 nucleotides: TGTGCCAGCAGCTTAACCAGATCCACAGATACGCAGTATTTT. Translated: CASSLTRSTDTQYF.

This clone was found many times. This chain connects TRBV4-1 to TRBJ1-1; D might be TRBD1 (5 bases). Trimming cost V 1 base and J 6 bases, with 12 bases left between them. Looked up from germline, CDR1 is MGHRA and CDR2 is YSYEKL. The CDR3 spans 14 residues. CDR3 in amino acids: CASSQGQGTAEAFF. The DNA of the CDR3 is TGCGCCAGCAGCCAAGGGCAGGGCACCGCTGAAGCTTTCTTT.

J is TRBJ1-1 and V is TRBV23-1; D uncertain. TRBV23-1 is sorted into the ORF group, with uncertain function. V lost 7 bases and J lost 4, with 22 bases in between. This CDR3 is built from 16 residues. CDR3 sequence reads: CASNAGHFHASTEAFF. Written as DNA, the CDR3 is TGCGCCAGCAACGCGGGTCATTTCCACGCGAGCACTGAAGCTTTCTTT.

This clone was counted between two and nine times. The chain links TRBV6-2 or TRBV6-3 to TRBJ1-1; no firm D call. Germline CDR1 reads MNHEY; CDR2 reads SVGEGT. The CDR3 has 13 residues. V lost 7 bases and J 7 bases, leaving 16 bases between the germline ends. For the CDR3, the DNA is TGTGCCAGCACCCCGGTTACATATCTTGAAGCTTTCTTT. This gives the protein CASTPVTYLEAFF.

This chain uses TRBV9 with TRBJ2-6; possibly TRBD1 for D (5 bases). The V end was cut by 4 bases, the J end by 0 bases, with 11 bases between. The V gene's germline CDR1 is SGDLS and CDR2 YYNGEE. The CDR3 spans 16 residues. The CDR3 nucleotides read TGTGCCAGCAGCATCCCTCAGGGCTCTGGGGCCAACGTCCTGACTTTC. This sequence encodes CASSIPQGSGANVLTF.

The chain combines TRBV24-1 with TRBJ1-6; 7 nucleotides match TRBD1. J was trimmed by 8 bases and V by 0 bases; bases with no gene match: 6. Germline V gives CDR1 KGHDR, CDR2 SFDVKD. The CDR3 totals 16 residues. CDR3 sequence reads: CATSDLGTVVDSPLHF. CDR3 sequence (DNA): TGTGCCACCAGTGATTTGGGGACAGTTGTGGATTCACCCCTCCACTTT.

This clone is a singleton in its sample. The V gene is TRBV6-5, the J gene TRBJ2-7; D might be TRBD1 (5 bases). This CDR3 spans 15 amino acids. V was cut by 0 bases and J by 2 bases, with 11 bases left in between. Germline CDR1 is MNHEY and CDR2 is SVGAGI. CDR3 nucleotides: TGTGCCAGCAGTTACTCGATGCAGGGCGCCTACGAGCAGTACTTC. It codes for CASSYSMQGAYEQYF.

This clone was found once. This chain connects TRBV11-3 to TRBJ2-1; no firm D call. CDR1 and CDR2 (germline): SGHNT, YENEEA. This CDR3 comprises 13 residues. With 0 bases removed from V and 10 bases from J, the gap between germline ends came to 10 bases. This chain's CDR3 is CASSLDHRGEQFF. In nucleotides, the CDR3 is TGTGCCAGCAGCTTAGATCACCGTGGCGAGCAGTTCTTC.

J is TRBJ2-7 and V is TRBV18; 12 nucleotides align to TRBD1. This CDR3 has 14 amino acids. In germline, CDR1 is KGHSH, CDR2 LQKENI. The V and J ends lost 1 base and 13 bases, in that order; junction bases with no gene match: 8. CDR3 residues: CASSPRDRGPSYYF. Written as DNA, the CDR3 is TGTGCCAGCTCACCACGGGACAGGGGGCCCTCCTATTACTTC.

The CDR3 region has the DNA TGTGCCAGCAGCGGCACAGTGAACACTGAAGCTTTCTTT. This translates into CASSGTVNTEAFF. V usage is TRBV7-8 and J usage is TRBJ1-1; no definite D call. Trimming pared 5 bases from V and 0 bases from J, leaving 7 bases between. CDR3 length: 13 residues. Germline CDR1 and CDR2: SGHVS and FQNEAQ.

The V gene is TRBV9, the J gene TRBJ2-7, with D possibly matching TRBD1 (6 bases). The length of the CDR3 is 13 residues. Germline V gene data show CDR1 as SGDLS and CDR2 as YYNGEE. The germline V and J ends were trimmed by 1 base and 3 bases, with 8 bases remaining between them. CDR3 protein: CASSVRDNYEQYF. The DNA for the CDR3 is TGTGCCAGCAGCGTAAGGGACAACTACGAGCAGTACTTC.

This chain joins TRBV30 and TRBJ2-3; 7 bases agree with TRBD2. CDR1 is GTSNPN, CDR2 SVGIG, per germline (reference sequence). This CDR3 spans 15 amino acids. With V trimmed by 1 base and J by 3 bases, 7 bases remained unmatched. CDR3: CAWSGGRGTTDTQYF. The CDR3, as DNA: TGTGCCTGGAGTGGAGGGAGGGGCACGACAGATACGCAGTATTTT.

The rearrangement links TRBV7-9 to TRBJ2-1; 10 bases match TRBD1. CDR1 and CDR2 from the germline V gene are SEHNR and FQNEAQ (reference sequence). The CDR3 sequence is 14 residues long. J gave up 9 bases and V 4 bases, and 6 bases lay outside the gene matches. The CDR3 DNA is TGTGCCAGCAGCTCCGACAGGGGGCGTTTTGAGCAGTTCTTC. Protein sequence: CASSSDRGRFEQFF.

V gene TRBV6-6 combines with J gene TRBJ1-2; 7 bases fit TRBD1. There are 14 residues in the CDR3. Per germline, CDR1 MNHNY and CDR2 SVGAGI (reference sequence). J gave up 2 bases and V 2 bases, and 2 bases lay outside the gene matches. The CDR3 spells CASSYPTGNYGYTF. In nucleotides, the CDR3 is TGTGCCAGCAGTTACCCGACAGGGAACTATGGCTACACCTTC.

This rearrangement joins TRBV6-5 to TRBJ1-2; no firm D call. The CDR3 is made up of 16 amino acids. Germline values: CDR1 MNHEY, CDR2 SVGAGI. The V end lost 4 bases, the J end lost 8 bases, and 23 bases lay between the germline ends. The CDR3 protein is CASSWLGVPAGRGYTF. The CDR3 coding sequence is TGTGCCAGCAGTTGGTTGGGCGTCCCGGCCGGTCGGGGCTACACCTTC.

The chain has TRBV5-4 and TRBJ1-4, with 7 bases aligning to TRBD1. The germline V gene has CDR1 SGHNT and CDR2 YYREEE (reference sequence). Trimming cost V 4 bases and J 10 bases; bases outside gene matches: 10. The CDR3 totals 14 residues. The CDR3, as DNA: TGTGCCAGCAGCCCGGACAGGCTTGGCCGAAAACTGTTTTTT. Amino acid sequence: CASSPDRLGRKLFF.

This chain joins TRBV5-1 and TRBJ2-2; D remains unclear. Trimming took off 1 base at V and 0 bases at J, with 10 bases between the two ends. CDR3 length equals 16 residues. In germline, CDR1 is SGHRS, CDR2 YFSETQ. CDR3 residues: CASSLSSRSNTGELFF. CDR3 in DNA: TGCGCCAGCAGCTTGTCTTCTAGATCGAACACCGGGGAGCTGTTTTTT.